These 3 T cell receptor beta chains came from one sample sequenced in a study of T cell responses to AZD1222 COVID-19 vaccine. Method: immunoSEQ multiplex PCR; TCRdb's copy keeps in-frame clones and lacks some. The data hold around 140,000 clones, with roughly nine tenths observed a single time. The sample was peripheral blood, taken on day 0 of AZD1222 vaccination. Receptor source: an adult in good health.

The chain carries TRBV28 and TRBJ1-5; TRBD1 might be the D (6 bases). The germline V gene encodes CDR1 MDHEN and CDR2 SYDVKM. CDR3 length: 16 amino acids. V lost 6 bases, J lost 0 bases, and 15 bases lay in between. The CDR3 region is CASRGTGQGSNQPQHF. CDR3 nucleotides: TGTGCCAGCAGGGGAACAGGGCAAGGTAGCAATCAGCCCCAGCATTTT.

This sequence joins TRBV19 and TRBJ1-6; TRBD1 matches at 8 bases. This CDR3 contains 16 residues. From germline, CDR1 is LNHDA and CDR2 SQIVND (reference sequence). With 4 bases clipped from V and 9 bases from J, the junction kept 11 bases outside the gene matches. CDR3 in amino acids: CASSTGTGWALSPLHF. The CDR3 bases are TGTGCCAGTAGTACCGGGACAGGCTGGGCTCTTTCACCCCTCCACTTT.

The chain uses TRBV15 and TRBJ1-6; unclear D gene. CDR1 is LNHNV and CDR2 is YYDKDF in the germline V gene (reference sequence). The V end lost 2 bases, the J end lost 6 bases, and 5 bases lay between the germline ends. CDR3 size: 13 residues. CDR3 in DNA: TGTGCCACCAGCAGATACAGTAATTCACCCCTCCACTTT. It yields the protein CATSRYSNSPLHF.